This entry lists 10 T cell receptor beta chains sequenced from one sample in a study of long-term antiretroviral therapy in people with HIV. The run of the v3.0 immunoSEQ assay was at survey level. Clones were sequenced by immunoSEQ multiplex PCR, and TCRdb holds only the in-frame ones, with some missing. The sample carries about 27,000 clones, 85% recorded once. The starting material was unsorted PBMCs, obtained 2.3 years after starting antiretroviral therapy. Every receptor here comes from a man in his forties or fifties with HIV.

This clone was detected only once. In nucleotides, the CDR3 is TGTGCCAGCACCCGGGGATTTGAAGCTTTCTTT. Translation: CASTRGFEAFF. The chain joins TRBV6-5 to TRBJ1-1; unclear D gene. The CDR3 has 11 residues. Trimming removed 7 bases at V and 7 bases at J, with 10 bases between. The germline V gene has CDR1 MNHEY and CDR2 SVGAGI.

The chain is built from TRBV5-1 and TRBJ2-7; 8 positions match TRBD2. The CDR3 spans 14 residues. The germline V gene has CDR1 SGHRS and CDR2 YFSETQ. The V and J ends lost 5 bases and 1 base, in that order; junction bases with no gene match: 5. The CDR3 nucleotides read TGCGCCAGCAGAGCGGGAGCGATGTCCTACGAGCAGTACTTC. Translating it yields CASRAGAMSYEQYF.

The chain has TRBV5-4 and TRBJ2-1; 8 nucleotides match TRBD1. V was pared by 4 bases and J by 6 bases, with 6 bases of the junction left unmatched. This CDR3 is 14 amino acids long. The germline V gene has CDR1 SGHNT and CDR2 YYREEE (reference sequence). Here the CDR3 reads CASSPGQDSNEQFF. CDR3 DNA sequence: TGTGCCAGCAGCCCGGGACAGGATAGCAATGAGCAGTTCTTC.

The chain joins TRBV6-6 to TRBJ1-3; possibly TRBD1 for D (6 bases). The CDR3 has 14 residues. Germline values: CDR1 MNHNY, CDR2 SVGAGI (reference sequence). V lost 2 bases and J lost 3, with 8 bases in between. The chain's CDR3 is CASSYGGGGNTIYF. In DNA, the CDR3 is TGTGCCAGCAGTTACGGGGGCGGTGGAAACACCATATATTTT.

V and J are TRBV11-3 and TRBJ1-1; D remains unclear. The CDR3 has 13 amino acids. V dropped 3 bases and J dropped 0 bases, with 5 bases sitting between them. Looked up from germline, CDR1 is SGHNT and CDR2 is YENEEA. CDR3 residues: CASSLGVNTEAFF. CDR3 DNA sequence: TGTGCCAGCAGCTTGGGAGTGAACACTGAAGCTTTCTTT.

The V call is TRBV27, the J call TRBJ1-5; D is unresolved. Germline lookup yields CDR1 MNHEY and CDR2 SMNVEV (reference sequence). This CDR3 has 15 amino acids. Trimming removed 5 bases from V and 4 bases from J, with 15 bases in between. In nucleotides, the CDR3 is TGTGCCAGCAGTGAGTCATCCGCCGCGAATCAGCCCCAGCATTTT. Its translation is CASSESSAANQPQHF.

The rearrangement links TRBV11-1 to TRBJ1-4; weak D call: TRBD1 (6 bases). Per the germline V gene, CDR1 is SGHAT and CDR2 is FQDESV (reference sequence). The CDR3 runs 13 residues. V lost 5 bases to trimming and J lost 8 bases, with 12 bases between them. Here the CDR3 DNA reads TGTGCCAGCAGCCACCGGACAGCCGAAAAACTGTTTTTT. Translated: CASSHRTAEKLFF. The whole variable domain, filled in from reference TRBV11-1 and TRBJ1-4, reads EAEVAQSPRYKITEKSQAVAFWCDPISGHATLYWYRQILGQGPELLVQFQDESVVDDSQLPKDRFSAERLKGVDSTLKIQPAELGDSAMYLCASSHRTAEKLFFGSGTQLSVL.

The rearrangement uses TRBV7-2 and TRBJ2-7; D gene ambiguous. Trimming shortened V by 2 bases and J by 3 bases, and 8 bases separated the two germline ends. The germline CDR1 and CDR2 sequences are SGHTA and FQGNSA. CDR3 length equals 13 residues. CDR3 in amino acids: CASSLSSHYEQYF. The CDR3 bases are TGTGCCAGCAGCTTATCCAGTCACTACGAGCAGTACTTC.

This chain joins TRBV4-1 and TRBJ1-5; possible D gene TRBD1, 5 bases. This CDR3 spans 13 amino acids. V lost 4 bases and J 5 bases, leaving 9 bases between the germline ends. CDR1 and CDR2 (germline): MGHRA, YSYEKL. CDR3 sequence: CASSPGLYQPQHF. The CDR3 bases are TGCGCCAGCAGCCCGGGACTTTATCAGCCCCAGCATTTT.

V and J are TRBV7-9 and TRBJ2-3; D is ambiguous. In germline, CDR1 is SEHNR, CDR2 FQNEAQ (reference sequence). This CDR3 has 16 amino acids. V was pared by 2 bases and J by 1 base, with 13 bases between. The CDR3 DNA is TGTGCCAGCAGCTTAATAGAGCCTACCGGCACAGATACGCAGTATTTT. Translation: CASSLIEPTGTDTQYF.